The 13 T cell receptor beta chains listed next were all sequenced from one sample in a study of T-cell memory formation after mild COVID-19. From the 5' RACE reads, TCRdb called clonotypes with MiXCR, one entry per CDR3 protein. Of roughly 150,000 distinct CDR3 sequences in the sample, about 14% were seen once. Material: PBMCs or a T cell subset sorted from them (not recorded which). The receptor set was obtained from an adult woman who had mild COVID-19 (a few samples of this study predate the infection). Cell type and time point are not known.

This clonotype was seen more than once but under ten times. This chain links TRBV5-1 with TRBJ2-1; 11 positions match TRBD2. Trimming removed 4 bases from V and 8 bases from J; junction bases left unmatched: 11. Per germline, CDR1 SGHRS and CDR2 YFSETQ. This CDR3 region has 16 residues. This CDR3 is CASSMATSGSSYEQFF. The CDR3 DNA follows: TGCGCCAGCAGCATGGCTACTAGCGGGAGTAGCTATGAGCAGTTCTTC.

This clonotype was counted a few times. CDR3 amino acids: CSARSGAGSTYNEQFF. DNA for the CDR3: TGCAGTGCTAGATCGGGGGCGGGGTCCACCTACAATGAGCAGTTCTTC. The chain is built from TRBV20-1 and TRBJ2-1; D tentatively fits TRBD1 or TRBD2 (6 bases each). With 2 bases removed from V and 2 bases from J, the gap between germline ends came to 16 bases. This CDR3 is 16 amino acids long. Per germline, CDR1 DFQATT and CDR2 SNEGSKA (reference sequence).

The chain joins TRBV5-1 to TRBJ2-3; TRBD2 matches at 9 bases. This CDR3 region has 16 residues. Trimming cost V 1 base and J 5 bases; bases outside gene matches: 8. CDR1 and CDR2 from the germline V gene are SGHRS and YFSETQ. CDR3: CASSLTLAGVRDTQYF. CDR3 bases: TGCGCCAGCAGCTTGACCTTAGCGGGAGTAAGAGATACGCAGTATTTT.

This clonotype was recorded a few times. This chain uses TRBV7-6 with TRBJ2-5; 9 bases are a match to TRBD1. The CDR3 runs 14 residues. Germline V gene lookup returns CDR1 SGHVS and CDR2 FNYEAQ. The junction had 2 bases not matched to a gene; V was cut back by 3 bases and J by 3 bases. The CDR3 region has the DNA TGTGCCAGCAGCTTTCGGACAGGGGAAGAGACCCAGTACTTC. It yields the protein CASSFRTGEETQYF.

The chain recombines TRBV5-1 with TRBJ1-1; unclear D gene. Germline V gene sequence: CDR1 SGHRS, CDR2 YFSETQ. With 6 bases removed from V and 0 bases from J, the gap between germline ends came to 9 bases. The length of the CDR3 is 13 residues. The CDR3 here is CASTEEMNTEAFF. The CDR3 DNA reads as TGCGCCAGCACGGAGGAGATGAACACTGAAGCTTTCTTT.

V is TRBV7-3 and J is TRBJ2-5; TRBD2 aligns across 10 bases. The CDR3 consists of 15 residues. V was clipped by 0 bases and J by 5 bases; unmatched bases: 3. CDR1 is SGHTA, CDR2 FQGTGA, per germline. CDR3: CASSLTASGSETQYF. For the CDR3, the DNA is TGTGCCAGCAGCTTAACCGCTAGCGGGAGCGAGACCCAGTACTTC.

The chain joins TRBV3-1 to TRBJ1-1; 10 nucleotides line up with TRBD1. The CDR3 covers 15 residues. Germline V gene lookup returns CDR1 LGHDT and CDR2 YNNKEL (reference sequence). The ends lost 8 bases at V and 5 bases at J; junction bases unmatched: 11. This chain's CDR3 is CASVPGDRGWTEAFF. In DNA form, the CDR3 reads TGTGCCAGCGTCCCAGGGGACAGGGGATGGACTGAAGCTTTCTTT.

This clonotype showed up just a few times. This chain connects TRBV29-1 to TRBJ1-1; the D is unclear. The V gene lost 3 bases and the J gene lost 3 bases, with 17 bases spanning the gap. CDR1 and CDR2 from the germline V gene are SQVTM and ANQGSEA. This CDR3 comprises 15 residues. The DNA of the CDR3 is TGCAGCGTTGAGGGCGCTCACGGGTACGACACTGAAGCTTTCTTT. Residues: CSVEGAHGYDTEAFF.

This clonotype was observed a few times. This chain links TRBV9 with TRBJ2-4, with D possibly being TRBD2 (6 bases). V was cut by 7 bases and J by 1 base, with 9 bases left in between. The CDR3 extends over 13 amino acids. Germline CDR1 SGDLS, CDR2 YYNGEE. CDR3: CASRLGAKNIQYF. The CDR3 region has the DNA TGTGCCAGCCGACTAGGGGCCAAAAACATTCAGTACTTC.

The genes are TRBV18 and TRBJ2-3, with TRBD1 matching 8 bases. Germline V gene sequence: CDR1 KGHSH, CDR2 LQKENI. The CDR3 runs to 12 residues. V trimming: 5 bases; J trimming: 11 bases; junction bases outside the gene matches: 6. The CDR3 spells CASSTDRAGQYF. DNA for the CDR3: TGTGCCAGCTCAACGGACAGGGCAGGGCAGTATTTT.

This clonotype appeared a few times. The chain has TRBV19 and TRBJ2-3; D is uncertain. V lost 3 bases to trimming and J lost 2 bases, with 6 bases between them. Germline V gene data show CDR1 as LNHDA and CDR2 as SQIVND (reference sequence). The CDR3 extends over 13 amino acids. This CDR3 reads CASSIRTTDTQYF. CDR3 in DNA: TGTGCCAGTAGTATCCGCACCACAGATACGCAGTATTTT.

V is TRBV18 and J is TRBJ1-2, with D uncertain. CDR1 and CDR2 (germline): KGHSH, LQKENI. V gave up 0 bases and J gave up 3 bases, with 11 bases separating them. There are 15 residues in the CDR3. CDR3 nucleotide sequence: TGTGCCAGCTCACCACCTAGCCTGGGAGACTATGGCTACACCTTC. This translates into CASSPPSLGDYGYTF.

The chain is built from TRBV27 and TRBJ1-2, with 7 nucleotides matching TRBD1. Germline V lookup: CDR1 MNHEY, CDR2 SMNVEV (reference sequence). V was pared by 5 bases and J by 2 bases, with 8 bases of the junction left unmatched. CDR3 length: 15 amino acids. Written as DNA, the CDR3 is TGTGCCAGCAGTCCACAGGGGAAAAAGAACTATGGCTACACCTTC. Protein sequence: CASSPQGKKNYGYTF.